This passage covers 21 T cell receptor beta chains from one sample sequenced in a study of T cells in Graves' hyperthyroidism and ophthalmopathy. Using RNA transcripts as the source, TCR beta CDR3 regions were amplified. HTBI primers drove first-round RT-PCR of the TCR CDR3. TCRdb processed the multiplex PCR reads anew with MiXCR; each CDR3 protein has one entry. Of a few hundred thousand distinct CDR3 sequences listed, 46% are singletons. Material: peripheral blood or thyroid tissue (not recorded which). The receptors here all came from a woman in her late teens or twenties with Graves' hyperthyroidism.

The rearrangement uses TRBV2 and TRBJ1-4; no clear D gene. Germline CDR1 reads SNHLY; CDR2 reads FYNNEI. V lost 3 bases to trimming and J lost 5 bases, with 4 bases between them. This CDR3 has 12 amino acids. DNA of the CDR3: TGTGCCAGCAGTGAGGGGAATGAAAAACTGTTTTTT. Translated: CASSEGNEKLFF.

J is TRBJ1-2 and V is TRBV29-1; possible D gene TRBD1, 6 bases. Trimming left V 8 bases short and J 4 bases short, with 17 bases between. CDR1 and CDR2 from the germline V gene are SQVTM and ANQGSEA. The CDR3 has 13 residues. CDR3 amino acids: CSRQVPSSYGYTF. The CDR3 region has the DNA TGCAGCCGACAGGTCCCTTCCTCCTATGGCTACACCTTC.

This sequence joins TRBV29-1 and TRBJ2-2; D is uncertain. The CDR3 has 11 residues. Germline loops: CDR1 SQVTM, CDR2 ANQGSEA. The germline V and J ends were trimmed by 5 bases and 5 bases, with 6 bases remaining between them. The CDR3 nucleotides read TGCAGCGTTCACAAGACCGGGGAGCTGTTTTTT. This translates into CSVHKTGELFF.

The gene calls are TRBV24-1 and TRBJ2-5, with D perhaps being TRBD1 or TRBD2 (5 bases each). Germline CDR1 is KGHDR and CDR2 is SFDVKD. The CDR3 length is 16 residues. Trimming shortened V by 3 bases and J by 0 bases, and 13 bases separated the two germline ends. CDR3 region: CATSDEGRGDQETQYF. The CDR3 coding sequence is TGTGCCACCAGTGATGAAGGAAGGGGAGACCAAGAGACCCAGTACTTC.

This chain connects TRBV7-2 to TRBJ2-7; a possible D gene is TRBD2 (5 bases). Germline loops: CDR1 SGHTA, CDR2 FQGNSA. V lost 5 bases, J lost 5 bases, and 13 bases lay in between. CDR3 length equals 13 residues. The CDR3 region is CASSRKEGHEQYF. CDR3 nucleotides: TGTGCCAGCAGCCGAAAAGAGGGCCACGAGCAGTACTTC.

The V gene is TRBV30, the J gene TRBJ2-5, with TRBD2 identical over 10 bases. The DNA end lines up better with TRBJ2-1; the J call may be wrong. Looked up from germline, CDR1 is GTSNPN and CDR2 is SVGIG (reference sequence). The CDR3 has 13 amino acids. CDR3 amino acids: CAWRTSGPAQQFF. CDR3 sequence (DNA): TGTGCCTGGAGGACTAGCGGGCCGGCCCAGCAGTTCTTC.

There are a few counts of this clonotype. The chain is built from TRBV2 and TRBJ2-7, with D tentatively TRBD2 (5 bases). Germline V CDR1 and CDR2: SNHLY, FYNNEI. This CDR3 region has 14 residues. V was clipped by 8 bases and J by 0 bases, with 14 bases between them. CDR3 sequence: CASGFSGGSYEQYF. The DNA for the CDR3 is TGTGCCAGCGGTTTCAGTGGAGGCTCCTACGAGCAGTACTTC.

The rearrangement uses TRBV24-1 and TRBJ2-5; tentatively, D is TRBD2 (7 bases). CDR3 length: 13 amino acids. Germline CDR1 is KGHDR and CDR2 is SFDVKD. The V and J ends lost 5 bases and 4 bases respectively, with 10 bases between them. The CDR3 here is CATSGGGTETQYF. The CDR3 DNA reads as TGTGCCACCAGTGGGGGGGGCACAGAGACCCAGTACTTC.

The genes are TRBV2 and TRBJ2-7, with D possibly being TRBD1 or TRBD2 (5 bases each). The germline V gene encodes CDR1 SNHLY and CDR2 FYNNEI. Deletions cut 6 bases from V and 7 bases from J, with 19 bases between. The CDR3 extends over 14 amino acids. The chain's CDR3 is CASSAGTRSGEQYF. In nucleotides, the CDR3 is TGTGCCAGCAGCGCCGGGACCCGGTCTGGTGAGCAGTACTTC.

The chain joins TRBV20-1 to TRBJ1-3; D is ambiguous. The CDR3 contains 13 residues. The germline V and J ends were trimmed by 3 bases and 2 bases, with 8 bases remaining between them. The V gene's germline CDR1 is DFQATT and CDR2 SNEGSKA (reference sequence). For the CDR3, the DNA is TGCAGTGCTAGGGCCCGACCTGGAAACACCATATATTTT. Amino acid sequence: CSARARPGNTIYF.

This chain uses TRBV20-1 with TRBJ1-2; no clear D gene. V lost 0 bases and J lost 3, with 11 bases in between. The CDR3 is 14 residues long. Germline CDR1 DFQATT, CDR2 SNEGSKA (reference sequence). The CDR3 loop reads CSARDRREHYGYTF. CDR3 nucleotides: TGCAGTGCTAGAGATCGCCGGGAACACTATGGCTACACCTTC.

This clonotype showed up just a few times. V gene TRBV12-3 or TRBV12-4 combines with J gene TRBJ2-7, with D unresolved. The CDR3 has 14 residues. V was trimmed by 4 bases and J by 0 bases, leaving 10 bases between them. The DNA of the CDR3 is TGTGCCAGCAGTTCTGACACCTACTCCTACGAGCAGTACTTC. It is translated as CASSSDTYSYEQYF.

This clonotype has more than one count but fewer than ten. The V call is TRBV19, the J call TRBJ1-5; weak D call: TRBD1 (6 bases). The V end lost 7 bases, the J end lost 7 bases, and 14 bases lay between the germline ends. Germline assignment: CDR1 LNHDA and CDR2 SQIVND (reference sequence). This CDR3 region has 13 residues. This chain's CDR3 is CASTQGAGQPQHF. CDR3 nucleotide sequence: TGTGCCAGTACACAGGGTGCCGGCCAGCCCCAGCATTTT.

The gene calls are TRBV29-1 and TRBJ1-2, with TRBD1 matching over 9 bases. The ends lost 3 bases at V and 8 bases at J; junction bases unmatched: 7. CDR3 length: 13 amino acids. CDR1 is SQVTM, CDR2 ANQGSEA, per germline. The CDR3 region is CSVEGQGSKGYTF. CDR3 bases: TGCAGCGTTGAGGGACAGGGATCGAAGGGCTACACCTTC.

This clonotype was found a few times. The CDR3 DNA reads as TGCAGTGCTAGAGGACAGGGTCCCTACGAGCAGTACTTC. This sequence encodes CSARGQGPYEQYF. This chain links TRBV20-1 with TRBJ2-7, with 7 bases matching TRBD1. The CDR3 spans 13 residues. V trimming: 1 base; J trimming: 2 bases; junction bases outside the gene matches: 2. Germline CDR1 is DFQATT and CDR2 is SNEGSKA (reference sequence).

Of note for this clonotype: A much larger clone lies one base from this, so it may be a read error. This chain links TRBV7-2 with TRBJ1-2; 8 bases line up with TRBD1. Germline V lookup: CDR1 SGHTA, CDR2 FQGNSA. The CDR3 spans 14 residues. The chain's CDR3 is CASSQGQGNYGCTF. The CDR3 coding sequence is TGTGCCAGCAGCCAAGGACAGGGTAACTATGGCTGCACCTTC. Full variable domain (remainder filled in from reference TRBV7-2 and TRBJ1-2): GAGVSQSPSNKVTEKGKDVELRCDPISGHTALYWYRQSLGQGLEFLIYFQGNSAPDKSGLPSDRFSAERTGGSVSTLTIQRTQQEDSAVYLCASSQGQGNYGCTFGSGTRLTVV.

As for this clonotype: The junction departs from germline at one end; a sequencing error may be responsible. The chain links TRBV10-3 to TRBJ2-5; 10 nucleotides match TRBD2. The CDR3 consists of 17 residues. Germline loops: CDR1 ENHRY, CDR2 SYGVKD. Written as DNA, the CDR3 is TGTGCCAGCAGTTATATGGCTAGCGGGAGTCTTGGTGAGACCCAGTACTTC. This encodes CASSYMASGSLGETQYF.

The sample holds a few counts of this clonotype. A much larger clone lies a single base off, so this may be a read error. The rearrangement joins TRBV24-1 to TRBJ1-2, with D perhaps TRBD1 (6 bases). From germline, CDR1 is KGHDR and CDR2 SFDVKD. The germline V and J ends were trimmed by 4 bases and 7 bases, with 15 bases remaining between them. The CDR3 runs to 14 residues. The CDR3 protein is CATSDLGRGSGYTF. The DNA of the CDR3 is TGTGCCACCAGTGACCTCGGAAGGGGGAGTGGCTACACCTTC.

The chain is built from TRBV7-9 and TRBJ1-4, with D hard to call. The CDR3 runs 13 residues. Germline V gene lookup returns CDR1 SEHNR and CDR2 FQNEAQ (reference sequence). Trimming stripped 5 bases from V and 5 bases from J, with 9 bases between. Here the CDR3 DNA reads TGTGCCAGCAGCATATCCGGGAATGAAAAACTGTTTTTT. This sequence encodes CASSISGNEKLFF.

This chain connects TRBV9 to TRBJ2-6, with 14 bases aligning to TRBD2. In germline, CDR1 is SGDLS, CDR2 YYNGEE. The trim removed 4 bases at V and 1 base at J, leaving 13 bases unmatched. The CDR3 length is 21 residues. In DNA form, the CDR3 reads TGTGCCAGCAGCTTAGGCCGACCGGGACTAGCGGGAGAGTCTGGGGCCAACGTCCTGACTTTC. Translating gives CASSLGRPGLAGESGANVLTF.

This clonotype showed up many times. This sequence joins TRBV6-1 and TRBJ1-3; D unresolved. CDR1 is MNHNS and CDR2 is SASEGT in the germline V gene. The CDR3 is 11 residues long. Trimming removed 8 bases from V and 1 base from J, with 3 bases in between. CDR3 loop: CASESGNTIYF. The CDR3 DNA reads as TGTGCCAGCGAATCTGGAAACACCATATATTTT.